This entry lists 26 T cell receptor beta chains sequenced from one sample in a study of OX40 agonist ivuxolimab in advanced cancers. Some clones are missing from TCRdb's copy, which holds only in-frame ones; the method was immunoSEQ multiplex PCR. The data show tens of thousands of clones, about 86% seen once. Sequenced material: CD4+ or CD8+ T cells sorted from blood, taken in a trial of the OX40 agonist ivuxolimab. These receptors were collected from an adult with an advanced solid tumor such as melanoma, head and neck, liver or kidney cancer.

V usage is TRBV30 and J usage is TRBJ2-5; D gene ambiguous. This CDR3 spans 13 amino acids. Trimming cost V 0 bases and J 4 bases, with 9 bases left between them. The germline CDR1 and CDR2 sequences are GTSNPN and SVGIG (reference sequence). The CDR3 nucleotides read TGTGCCTGGAGTGTAGGTTTGGGAGAGACCCAGTACTTC. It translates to CAWSVGLGETQYF. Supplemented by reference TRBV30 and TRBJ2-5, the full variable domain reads SQTIHQWPATLVQPVGSPLSLECTVEGTSNPNLYWYRQAAGRGLQLLFYSVGIGQISSEVPQNLSASRPQDRQFILSSKKLLLSDSGFYLCAWSVGLGETQYFGPGTRLLVL.

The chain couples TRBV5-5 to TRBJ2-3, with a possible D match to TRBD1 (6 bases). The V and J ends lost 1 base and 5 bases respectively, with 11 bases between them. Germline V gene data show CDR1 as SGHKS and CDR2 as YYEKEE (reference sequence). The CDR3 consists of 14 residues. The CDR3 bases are TGTGCCAGCAGCTTGCAGGGGTCGAGAGATACGCAGTATTTT. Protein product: CASSLQGSRDTQYF.

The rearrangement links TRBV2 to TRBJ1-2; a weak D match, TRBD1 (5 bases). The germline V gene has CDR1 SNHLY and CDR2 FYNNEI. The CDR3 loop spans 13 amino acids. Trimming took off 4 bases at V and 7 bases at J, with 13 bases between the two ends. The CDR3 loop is CASSVEGMGGYTF. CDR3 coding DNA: TGTGCCAGCAGTGTGGAGGGGATGGGTGGCTACACCTTC.

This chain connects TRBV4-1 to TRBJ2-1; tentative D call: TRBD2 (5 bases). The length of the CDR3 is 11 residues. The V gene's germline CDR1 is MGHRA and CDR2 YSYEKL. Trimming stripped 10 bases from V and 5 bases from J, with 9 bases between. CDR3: CATGYNNEQFF. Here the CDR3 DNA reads TGCGCCACGGGGTACAACAATGAGCAGTTCTTC.

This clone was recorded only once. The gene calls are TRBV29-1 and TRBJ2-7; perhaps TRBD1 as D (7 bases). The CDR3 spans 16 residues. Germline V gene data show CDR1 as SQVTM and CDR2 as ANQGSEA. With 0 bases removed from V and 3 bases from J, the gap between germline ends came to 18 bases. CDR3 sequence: CSVEEIGPGGYYEQYF. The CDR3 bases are TGCAGCGTTGAAGAAATCGGGCCAGGGGGGTACTACGAGCAGTACTTC.

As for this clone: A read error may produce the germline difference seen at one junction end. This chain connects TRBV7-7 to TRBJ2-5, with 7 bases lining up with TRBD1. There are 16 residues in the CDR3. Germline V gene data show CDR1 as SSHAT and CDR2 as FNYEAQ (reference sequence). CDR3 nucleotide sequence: TGTGCTAGCAGCCCGAGTACAGGGGACCTACAAGAGACCCAGTACTTC. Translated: CASSPSTGDLQETQYF.

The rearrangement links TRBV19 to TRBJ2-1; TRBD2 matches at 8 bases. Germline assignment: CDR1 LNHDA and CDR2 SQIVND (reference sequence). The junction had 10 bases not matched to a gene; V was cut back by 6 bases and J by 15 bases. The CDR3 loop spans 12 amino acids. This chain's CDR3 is CASSPGGDKRFF. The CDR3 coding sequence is TGTGCCAGTAGCCCCGGGGGGGACAAGCGGTTCTTC.

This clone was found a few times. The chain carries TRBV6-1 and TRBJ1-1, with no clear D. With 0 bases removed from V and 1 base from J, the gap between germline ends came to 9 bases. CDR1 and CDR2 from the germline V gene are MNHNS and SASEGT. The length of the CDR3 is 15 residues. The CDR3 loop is CASSEAVRKNTEAFF. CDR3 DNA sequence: TGTGCCAGCAGTGAAGCGGTTAGGAAGAACACTGAAGCTTTCTTT.

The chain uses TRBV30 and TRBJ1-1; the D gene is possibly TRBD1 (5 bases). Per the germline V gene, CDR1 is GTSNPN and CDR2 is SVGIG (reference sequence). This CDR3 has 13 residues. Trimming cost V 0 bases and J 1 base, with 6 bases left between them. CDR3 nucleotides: TGTGCCTGGAGTGTAGGACAGAACACTGAAGCTTTCTTT. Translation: CAWSVGQNTEAFF.

Here the CDR3 DNA reads TGTGCCAGCAGCTTAGACCTAAAAGAAGCTTTCTTT. Its protein product is CASSLDLKEAFF. The gene calls are TRBV11-2 and TRBJ1-1; D is uncertain. The CDR3 sequence is 12 residues long. Germline lookup yields CDR1 SGHAT and CDR2 FQNNGV. The ends were cut back, 0 bases at V and 8 bases at J, with 7 bases in the middle.

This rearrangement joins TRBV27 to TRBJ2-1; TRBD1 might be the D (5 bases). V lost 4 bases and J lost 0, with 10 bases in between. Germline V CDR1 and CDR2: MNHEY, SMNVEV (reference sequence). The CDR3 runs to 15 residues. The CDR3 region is CASSWTLSSYNEQFF. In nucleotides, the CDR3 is TGTGCCAGCAGTTGGACACTGAGCTCCTACAATGAGCAGTTCTTC.

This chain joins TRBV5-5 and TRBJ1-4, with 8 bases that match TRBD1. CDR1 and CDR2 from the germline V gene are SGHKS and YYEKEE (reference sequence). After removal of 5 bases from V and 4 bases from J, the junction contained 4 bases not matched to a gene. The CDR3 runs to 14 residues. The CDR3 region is CASRPDRGNEKLFF. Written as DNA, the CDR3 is TGTGCCAGCAGACCCGACAGGGGTAATGAAAAACTGTTTTTT.

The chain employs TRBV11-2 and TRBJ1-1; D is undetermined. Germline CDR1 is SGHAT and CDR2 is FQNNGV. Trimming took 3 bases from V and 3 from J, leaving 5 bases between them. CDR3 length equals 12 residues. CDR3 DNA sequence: TGTGCCAGCAGCTTCCGGGACACTGAAGCTTTCTTT. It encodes CASSFRDTEAFF.

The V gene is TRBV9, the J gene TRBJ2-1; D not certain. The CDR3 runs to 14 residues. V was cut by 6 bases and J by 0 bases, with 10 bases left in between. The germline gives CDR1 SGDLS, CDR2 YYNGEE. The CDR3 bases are TGTGCCAGCACCCGAGACTTCTCCTACAATGAGCAGTTCTTC. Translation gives CASTRDFSYNEQFF. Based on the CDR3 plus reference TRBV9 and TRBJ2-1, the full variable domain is DSGVTQTPKHLITATGQRVTLRCSPRSGDLSVYWYQQSLDQGLQFLIQYYNGEERAKGNILERFSAQQFPDLHSELNLSSLELGDSALYFCASTRDFSYNEQFFGPGTRLTVL.

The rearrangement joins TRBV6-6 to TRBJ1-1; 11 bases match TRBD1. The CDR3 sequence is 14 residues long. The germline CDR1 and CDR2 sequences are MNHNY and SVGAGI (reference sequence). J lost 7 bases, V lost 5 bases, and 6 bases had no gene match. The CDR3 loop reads CASSRGQGANEAFF. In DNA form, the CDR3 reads TGTGCCAGCAGTCGCGGACAGGGGGCAAATGAAGCTTTCTTT.

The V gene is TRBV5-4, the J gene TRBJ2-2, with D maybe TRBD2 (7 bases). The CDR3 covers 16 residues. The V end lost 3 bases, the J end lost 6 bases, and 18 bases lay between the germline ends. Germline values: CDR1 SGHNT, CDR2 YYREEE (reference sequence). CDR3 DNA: TGTGCCAGCAGCTCCCAAGGGGGGGGGCTCCCCGGGGAGCTGTTTTTT. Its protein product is CASSSQGGGLPGELFF. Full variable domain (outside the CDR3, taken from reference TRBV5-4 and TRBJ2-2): ETGVTQSPTHLIKTRGQQVTLRCSSQSGHNTVSWYQQALGQGPQFIFQYYREEENGRGNFPPRFSGLQFPNYSSELNVNALELDDSALYLCASSSQGGGLPGELFFGEGSRLTVL.

The CDR3 protein is CSASGNTEAFF. CDR3 coding DNA: TGCAGTGCTAGTGGGAACACTGAAGCTTTCTTT. The chain employs TRBV20-1 and TRBJ1-1; no definite D call. V was trimmed by 3 bases and J by 1 base, leaving 3 bases between them. Per germline, CDR1 DFQATT and CDR2 SNEGSKA (reference sequence). This CDR3 spans 11 amino acids.

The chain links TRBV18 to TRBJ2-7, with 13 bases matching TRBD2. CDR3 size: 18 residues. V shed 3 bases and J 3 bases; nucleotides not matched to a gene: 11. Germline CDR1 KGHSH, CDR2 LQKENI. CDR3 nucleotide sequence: TGTGCCAGCTCACCTCTAACCAGACTAGCGGGGGGTGTCTACGAGCAGTACTTC. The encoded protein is CASSPLTRLAGGVYEQYF.

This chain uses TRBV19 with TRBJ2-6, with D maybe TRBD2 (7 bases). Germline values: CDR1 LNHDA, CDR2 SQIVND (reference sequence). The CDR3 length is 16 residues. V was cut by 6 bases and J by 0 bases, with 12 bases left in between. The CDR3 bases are TGTGCCAGTAGCATGGGAGGGGGCTCTGGGGCCAACGTCCTGACTTTC. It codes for CASSMGGGSGANVLTF. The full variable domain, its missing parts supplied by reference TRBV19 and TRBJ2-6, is DGGITQSPKYLFRKEGQNVTLSCEQNLNHDAMYWYRQDPGQGLRLIYYSQIVNDFQKGDIAEGYSVSREKKESFPLTVTSAQKNPTAFYLCASSMGGGSGANVLTFGAGSRLTVL.

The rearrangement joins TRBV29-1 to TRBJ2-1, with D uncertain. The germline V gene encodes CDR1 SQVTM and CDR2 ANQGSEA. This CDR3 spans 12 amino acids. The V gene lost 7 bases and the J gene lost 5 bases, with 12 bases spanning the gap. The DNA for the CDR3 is TGCAGCGCCTTCCGGGTAAACAATGAGCAGTTCTTC. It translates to CSAFRVNNEQFF.

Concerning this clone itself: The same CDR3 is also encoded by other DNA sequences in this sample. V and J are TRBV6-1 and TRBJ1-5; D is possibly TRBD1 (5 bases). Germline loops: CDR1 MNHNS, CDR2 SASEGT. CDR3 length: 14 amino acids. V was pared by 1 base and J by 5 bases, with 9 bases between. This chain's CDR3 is CASSEVAGHQPQHF. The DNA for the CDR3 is TGTGCCAGCAGTGAAGTGGCAGGGCATCAGCCCCAGCATTTT.

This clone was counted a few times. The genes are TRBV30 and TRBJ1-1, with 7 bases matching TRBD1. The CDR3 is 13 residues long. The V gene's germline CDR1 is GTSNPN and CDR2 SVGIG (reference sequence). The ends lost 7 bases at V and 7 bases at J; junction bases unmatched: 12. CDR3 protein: CASRVRGPDEAFF. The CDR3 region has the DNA TGTGCCTCCCGAGTGAGGGGGCCTGATGAAGCTTTCTTT.

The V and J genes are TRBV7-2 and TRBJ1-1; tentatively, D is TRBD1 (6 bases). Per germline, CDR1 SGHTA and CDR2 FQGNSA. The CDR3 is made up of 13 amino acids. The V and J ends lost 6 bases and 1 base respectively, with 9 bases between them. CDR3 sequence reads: CASSSQGNTEAFF. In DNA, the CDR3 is TGTGCCAGCAGTTCACAGGGGAACACTGAAGCTTTCTTT.

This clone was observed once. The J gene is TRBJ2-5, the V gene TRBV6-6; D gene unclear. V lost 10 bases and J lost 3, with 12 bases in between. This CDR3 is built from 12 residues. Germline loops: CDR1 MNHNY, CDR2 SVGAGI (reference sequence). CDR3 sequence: CATSIGEETQYF. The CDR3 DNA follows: TGTGCCACGTCTATAGGCGAAGAGACCCAGTACTTC.

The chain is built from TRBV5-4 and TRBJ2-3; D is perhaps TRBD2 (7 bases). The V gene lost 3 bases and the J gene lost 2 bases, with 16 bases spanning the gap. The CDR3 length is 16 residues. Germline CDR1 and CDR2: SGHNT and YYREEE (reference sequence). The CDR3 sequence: CASSSWHRDYTDTQYF. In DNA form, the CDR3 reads TGTGCCAGCAGCTCCTGGCACAGGGACTACACAGATACGCAGTATTTT.

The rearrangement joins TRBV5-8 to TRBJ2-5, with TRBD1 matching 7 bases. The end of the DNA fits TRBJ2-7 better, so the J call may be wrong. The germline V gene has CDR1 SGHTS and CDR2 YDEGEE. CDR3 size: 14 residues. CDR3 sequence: CASSLGGQTYEQYF. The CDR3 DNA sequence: TGTGCCAGCAGCCTAGGGGGACAGACCTACGAGCAGTACTTC.